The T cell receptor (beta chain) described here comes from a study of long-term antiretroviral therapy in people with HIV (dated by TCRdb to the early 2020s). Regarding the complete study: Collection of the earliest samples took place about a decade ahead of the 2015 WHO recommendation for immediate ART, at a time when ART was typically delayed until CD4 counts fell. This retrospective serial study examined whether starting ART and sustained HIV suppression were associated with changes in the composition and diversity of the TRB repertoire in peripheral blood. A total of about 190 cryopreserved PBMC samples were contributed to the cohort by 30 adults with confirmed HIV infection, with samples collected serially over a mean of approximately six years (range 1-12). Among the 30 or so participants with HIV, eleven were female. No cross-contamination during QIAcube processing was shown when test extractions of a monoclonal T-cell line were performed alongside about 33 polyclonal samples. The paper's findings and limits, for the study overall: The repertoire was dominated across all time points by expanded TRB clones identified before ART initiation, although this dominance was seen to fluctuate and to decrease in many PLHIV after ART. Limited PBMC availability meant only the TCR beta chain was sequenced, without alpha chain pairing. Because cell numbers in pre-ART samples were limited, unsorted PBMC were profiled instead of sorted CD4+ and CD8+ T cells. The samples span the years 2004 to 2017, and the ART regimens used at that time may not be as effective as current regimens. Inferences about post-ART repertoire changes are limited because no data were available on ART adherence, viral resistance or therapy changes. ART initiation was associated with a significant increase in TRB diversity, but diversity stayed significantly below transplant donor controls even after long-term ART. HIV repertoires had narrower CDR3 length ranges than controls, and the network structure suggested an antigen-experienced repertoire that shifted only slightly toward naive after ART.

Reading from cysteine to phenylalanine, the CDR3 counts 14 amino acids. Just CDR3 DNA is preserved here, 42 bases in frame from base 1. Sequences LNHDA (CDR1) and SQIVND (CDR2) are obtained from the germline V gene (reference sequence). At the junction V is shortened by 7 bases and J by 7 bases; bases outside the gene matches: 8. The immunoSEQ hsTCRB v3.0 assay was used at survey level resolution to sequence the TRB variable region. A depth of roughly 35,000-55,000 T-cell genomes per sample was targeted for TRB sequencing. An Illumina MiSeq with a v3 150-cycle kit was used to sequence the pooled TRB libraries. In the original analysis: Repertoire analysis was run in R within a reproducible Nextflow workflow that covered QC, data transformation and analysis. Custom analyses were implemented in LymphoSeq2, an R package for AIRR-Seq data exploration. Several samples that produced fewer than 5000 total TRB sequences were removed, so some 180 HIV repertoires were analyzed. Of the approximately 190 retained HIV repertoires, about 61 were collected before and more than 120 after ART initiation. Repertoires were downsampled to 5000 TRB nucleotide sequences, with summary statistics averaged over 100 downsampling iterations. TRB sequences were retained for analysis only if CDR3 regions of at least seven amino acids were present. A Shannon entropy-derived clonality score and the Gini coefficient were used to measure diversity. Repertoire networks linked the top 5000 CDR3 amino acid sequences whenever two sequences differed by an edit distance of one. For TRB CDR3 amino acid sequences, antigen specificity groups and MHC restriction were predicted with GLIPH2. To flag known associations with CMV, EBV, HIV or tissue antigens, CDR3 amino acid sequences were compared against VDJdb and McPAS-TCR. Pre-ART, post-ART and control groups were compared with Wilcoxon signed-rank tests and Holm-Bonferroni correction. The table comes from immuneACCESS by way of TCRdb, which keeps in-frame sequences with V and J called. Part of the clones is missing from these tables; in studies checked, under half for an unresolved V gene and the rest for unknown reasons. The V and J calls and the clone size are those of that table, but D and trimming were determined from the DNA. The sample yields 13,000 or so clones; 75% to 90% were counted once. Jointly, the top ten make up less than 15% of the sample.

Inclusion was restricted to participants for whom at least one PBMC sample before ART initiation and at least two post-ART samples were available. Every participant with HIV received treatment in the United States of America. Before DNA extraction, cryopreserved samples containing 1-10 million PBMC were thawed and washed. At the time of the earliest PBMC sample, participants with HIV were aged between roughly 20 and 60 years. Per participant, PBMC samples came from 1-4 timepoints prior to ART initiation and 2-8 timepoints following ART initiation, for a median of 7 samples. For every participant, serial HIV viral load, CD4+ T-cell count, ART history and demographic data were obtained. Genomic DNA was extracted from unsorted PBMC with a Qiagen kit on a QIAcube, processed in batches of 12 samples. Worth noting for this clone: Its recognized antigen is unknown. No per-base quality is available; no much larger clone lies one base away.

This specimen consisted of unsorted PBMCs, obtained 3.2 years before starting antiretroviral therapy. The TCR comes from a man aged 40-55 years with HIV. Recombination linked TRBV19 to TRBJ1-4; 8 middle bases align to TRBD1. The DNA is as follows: TGTGCCAGTACCCGGACAGGGCTGGCTGAAAAACTGTTTTTT. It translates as CASTRTGLAEKLFF.